Following are 9 T cell receptor beta chains from one sample sequenced in a study of cytotoxic CD8 clonotypes in ibrutinib-treated CLL. Clones were sequenced by immunoSEQ multiplex PCR, and TCRdb holds only the in-frame ones, with some missing. Of 55,000 to 80,000 clones in the sample, around nine tenths were seen once. The sample consisted of PBMCs, taken after 12 months of ibrutinib treatment. The source of these receptors is a human donor with chronic lymphocytic leukemia.

This CDR3 is CASSSLQGAAPGYTF. DNA of the CDR3: TGTGCCAGTAGTTCCCTACAGGGGGCTGCCCCCGGCTACACCTTC. The chain employs TRBV19 and TRBJ1-2, with 9 positions matching TRBD1. With V trimmed by 5 bases and J by 8 bases, 12 bases remained unmatched. Germline V lookup: CDR1 LNHDA, CDR2 SQIVND (reference sequence). The CDR3 has 15 amino acids.

The chain recombines TRBV6-5 with TRBJ1-1; D possibly corresponds to TRBD1 (5 bases). The germline V gene encodes CDR1 MNHEY and CDR2 SVGAGI. Trimming removed 3 bases at V and 6 bases at J, with 14 bases between. This CDR3 is 14 amino acids long. This CDR3 reads CASSYLPGRPEAFF. Here the CDR3 DNA reads TGTGCCAGCAGTTATCTCCCAGGGAGACCTGAAGCTTTCTTT.

This clone was picked up a small number of times. The chain uses TRBV2 and TRBJ1-5, with unresolved D. CDR1 is SNHLY and CDR2 is FYNNEI in the germline V gene. This CDR3 has 13 amino acids. V lost 6 bases and J lost 3, with 9 bases in between. The CDR3 DNA follows: TGTGCCAGCAGCGGCACGCACAATCAGCCCCAGCATTTT. Translation: CASSGTHNQPQHF.

The J gene is TRBJ1-4, the V gene TRBV19, with 10 positions matching TRBD1. The ends lost 4 bases at V and 8 bases at J; junction bases unmatched: 10. The CDR3 extends over 16 amino acids. From germline, CDR1 is LNHDA and CDR2 SQIVND (reference sequence). This chain's CDR3 is CASSTPPTGGREKLFF. For the CDR3, the DNA is TGTGCCAGTAGTACACCCCCGACAGGGGGCCGGGAAAAACTGTTTTTT.

The J gene is TRBJ2-1, the V gene TRBV7-9; D gene ambiguous. V was pared by 5 bases and J by 4 bases, with 6 bases between. The germline V gene encodes CDR1 SEHNR and CDR2 FQNEAQ (reference sequence). The CDR3 has 12 amino acids. The CDR3 bases are TGTGCCAGCAGCCCTTTTTACAATGAGCAGTTCTTC. It codes for CASSPFYNEQFF. The full variable domain, with the rest looked up from reference TRBV7-9 and TRBJ2-1, is DTGVSQNPRHKITKRGQNVTFRCDPISEHNRLYWYRQTLGQGPEFLTYFQNEAQLEKSRLLSDRFSAERPKGSFSTLEIQRTEQGDSAMYLCASSPFYNEQFFGPGTRLTVL.

The J gene is TRBJ1-2, the V gene TRBV9, with unresolved D. CDR3 length: 13 residues. Germline CDR1 reads SGDLS; CDR2 reads YYNGEE. Trimming pared 0 bases from V and 3 bases from J, leaving 6 bases between. The CDR3 DNA follows: TGTGCCAGCAGCGTAGGTGGAGACTATGGCTACACCTTC. This gives the protein CASSVGGDYGYTF.

The V and J genes are TRBV4-2 and TRBJ2-1; 12 positions match TRBD1. The germline V gene has CDR1 LGHNA and CDR2 YNFKEQ. CDR3 size: 17 residues. J gave up 9 bases and V 1 base, and 10 bases lay outside the gene matches. The CDR3 nucleotides are TGTGCCAGCAGCCAAGGTGATTTGGGACAGGGGGCCATTGAGCAGTTCTTC. Protein: CASSQGDLGQGAIEQFF.

The chain combines TRBV19 with TRBJ1-2, with a possible D match to TRBD1 (6 bases). Germline-derived CDR1 and CDR2 are LNHDA and SQIVND (reference sequence). The CDR3 covers 13 residues. V gave up 3 bases and J gave up 6 bases, with 11 bases separating them. DNA of the CDR3: TGTGCCAGTAGTATCGAATCAGGGGATGGCTACACCTTC. Translated: CASSIESGDGYTF.

J is TRBJ2-3 and V is TRBV6-6; tentative D call: TRBD1 (6 bases). The CDR3 totals 16 residues. Trimming shortened V by 2 bases and J by 11 bases, and 23 bases separated the two germline ends. CDR1 and CDR2 from the germline V gene are MNHNY and SVGAGI (reference sequence). In DNA form, the CDR3 reads TGTGCCAGCAGTTACGGTCTGATGGTAGGGGGTCCTTGGCAGTATTTT. It specifies CASSYGLMVGGPWQYF.